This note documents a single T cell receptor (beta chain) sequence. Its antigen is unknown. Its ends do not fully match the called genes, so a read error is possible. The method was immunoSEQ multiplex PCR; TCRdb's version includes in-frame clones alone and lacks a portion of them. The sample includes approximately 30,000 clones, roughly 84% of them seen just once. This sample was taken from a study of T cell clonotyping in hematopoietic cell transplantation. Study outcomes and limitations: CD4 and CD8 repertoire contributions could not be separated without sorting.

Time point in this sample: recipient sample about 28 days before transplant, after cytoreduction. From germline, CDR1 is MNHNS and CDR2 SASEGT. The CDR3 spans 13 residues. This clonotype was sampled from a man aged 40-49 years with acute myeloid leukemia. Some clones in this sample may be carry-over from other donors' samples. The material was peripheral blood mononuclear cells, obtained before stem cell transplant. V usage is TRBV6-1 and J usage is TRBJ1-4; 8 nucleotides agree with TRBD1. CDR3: CASSEARQGPWLF. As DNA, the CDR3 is TGTGCCAGCAGTGAAGCCCGACAGGGGCCCTGGCTTTTT.